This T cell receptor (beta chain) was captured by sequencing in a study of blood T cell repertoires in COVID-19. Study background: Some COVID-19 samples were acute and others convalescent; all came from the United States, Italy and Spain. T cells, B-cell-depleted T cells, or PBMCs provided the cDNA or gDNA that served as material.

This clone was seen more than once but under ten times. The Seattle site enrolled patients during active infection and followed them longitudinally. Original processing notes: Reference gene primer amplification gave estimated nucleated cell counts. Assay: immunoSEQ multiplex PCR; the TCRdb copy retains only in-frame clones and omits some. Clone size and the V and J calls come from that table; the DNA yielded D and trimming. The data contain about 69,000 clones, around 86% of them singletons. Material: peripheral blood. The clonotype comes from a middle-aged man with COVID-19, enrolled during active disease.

The CDR3 reads CASSVRTGWGSGNTIYF. The CDR3 bases are TGTGCCAGCAGCGTACGGACAGGGTGGGGATCTGGAAACACCATATATTTT. The V and J genes are TRBV11-2 and TRBJ1-3; TRBD1 matches 8 bases. The germline CDR1 and CDR2 sequences are SGHAT and FQNNGV. This CDR3 spans 17 amino acids. Losses at the gene ends were 5 bases for V and 1 base for J; bases not matched to a gene: 10. Full variable domain (rest looked up from reference TRBV11-2 and TRBJ1-3): EAGVAQSPRYKIIEKRQSVAFWCNPISGHATLYWYQQILGQGPKLLIQFQNNGVVDDSQLPKDRFSAERLKGVDSTLKIQPAKLEDSAVYLCASSVRTGWGSGNTIYFGEGSWLTVV.